A selection of T cell receptor beta chains follows, all from one sample in a study of OX40 agonist ivuxolimab in advanced cancers. Profiled with immunoSEQ multiplex PCR; TCRdb holds only in-frame clones, not every one. The table has tens of thousands of clones, 81% seen once. The material sequenced was CD4+ or CD8+ T cells sorted from blood, taken in a trial of the OX40 agonist ivuxolimab. These receptors all come from an adult with an advanced solid tumor such as melanoma, head and neck, liver or kidney cancer. Each CDR3 is given with its conserved first and last residue. D genes are given only for firm matches. A row's size may be missing; if present it is once, few, many or a size class.

V	size	J	D	CDR3	DNA
TRBV7-9	.	TRBJ2-7	.	CASSPDRSEQYF	TGTGCCAGCAGCCCGGACCGAAGCGAGCAGTACTTC
TRBV2	.	TRBJ2-7	.	CASSEATGSTYEQYF	TGTGCCAGCAGTGAAGCGACAGGATCGACCTACGAGCAGTACTTC
TRBV7-2	.	TRBJ2-7	.	CASSPGGAGGYEQYF	TGTGCCAGCAGCCCAGGGGGGGCCGGGGGCTACGAGCAGTACTTC
TRBV9	.	TRBJ1-6	TRBD1	CASSLQGAQGSPLHF	TGTGCCAGCAGCCTTCAGGGGGCGCAGGGTTCACCCCTCCACTTT
TRBV5-6	.	TRBJ1-4	TRBD1	CASSLRDRGFNEKLFF	TGTGCCAGCAGCTTGCGGGACAGGGGGTTCAATGAAAAACTGTTTTTT
TRBV10-3	.	TRBJ2-3	TRBD2	CAISDSAWGGTDTQYF	TGTGCCATCAGTGACTCCGCTTGGGGGGGGACAGATACGCAGTATTTT
TRBV6-6	.	TRBJ1-4	TRBD1	CASSYSGQATNEKLFF	TGTGCCAGCAGTTACTCCGGACAGGCAACTAATGAAAAACTGTTTTTT
TRBV10-3	.	TRBJ2-3	TRBD2	CAGRGGPGDTQYF	TGTGCCGGCCGGGGGGGGCCAGGAGATACGCAGTATTTT
TRBV5-5	.	TRBJ1-1	.	CASTPDVSRNTEAFF	TGTGCCAGCACCCCTGATGTTTCCCGGAACACTGAAGCTTTCTTT
TRBV5-6	.	TRBJ1-1	.	CASSLGTTRTEAFF	TGTGCCAGCAGCTTGGGCACCACAAGGACTGAAGCTTTCTTT
TRBV11-2	.	TRBJ2-1	.	CASSLGLINEQFF	TGTGCCAGCAGCTTAGGGCTAATCAATGAGCAGTTCTTC
TRBV7-9	few	TRBJ2-7	TRBD1	CASSFREGQAHEQYF	TGTGCCAGCAGCTTCAGAGAGGGACAGGCCCACGAGCAGTACTTC
TRBV2	.	TRBJ1-2	TRBD1	CASGQGAQGYTF	TGTGCCAGCGGACAGGGGGCGCAAGGCTACACCTTC
TRBV6-4	few	TRBJ1-1	.	CASSDLKAFF	TGTGCCAGCAGTGACTTGAAAGCTTTCTTT
TRBV19	.	TRBJ2-7	.	CASSIVGGGSGRLSYEQYF	TGTGCCAGTAGTATAGTAGGGGGGGGATCGGGACGCTTGAGCTACGAGCAGTACTTC
TRBV2	.	TRBJ2-2	.	CASILGLTGELFF	TGTGCCAGCATTCTGGGCCTTACCGGGGAGCTGTTTTTT
TRBV13	.	TRBJ1-3	.	CASSLFGGNTIYF	TGTGCCAGCAGCTTATTTGGTGGAAACACCATATATTTT
TRBV7-2	medium-sized	TRBJ1-1	.	CASSSPREGSTEAFF	TGTGCCAGCAGCTCACCGAGGGAGGGGAGCACTGAAGCTTTCTTT
TRBV30	once	TRBJ1-1	.	CAWNVLSEAFF	TGTGCCTGGAACGTTTTGTCTGAAGCTTTCTTT
TRBV5-1	.	TRBJ2-5	.	CASSLDLMEGEETQYF	TGCGCCAGCAGCTTGGACCTGATGGAGGGGGAAGAGACCCAGTACTTC
TRBV11-2	.	TRBJ1-1	TRBD1	CASSLGQGSTEAFF	TGTGCCAGCAGCTTAGGACAGGGAAGCACTGAAGCTTTCTTT
TRBV18	once	TRBJ1-3	TRBD1	CASSPRNWDRGLSRSGNTIYF	TGTGCCAGCTCACCCAGGAACTGGGACAGGGGCCTAAGTCGCTCTGGAAACACCATATATTTT
TRBV5-1	.	TRBJ2-7	TRBD1	CASSQLISGQGGEQYF	TGCGCCAGCAGCCAGCTTATTTCGGGACAGGGGGGCGAGCAGTACTTC
TRBV29-1	.	TRBJ1-2	TRBD1	CSAGDRGVYGYTF	TGCAGCGCCGGAGACAGGGGAGTCTATGGCTACACCTTC
TRBV4-1	once	TRBJ2-5	TRBD1	CASSQGVLDRGGKETQYF	TGCGCCAGCAGCCAAGGGGTGTTGGACAGGGGAGGAAAAGAGACCCAGTACTTC
TRBV5-1	.	TRBJ1-1	.	CASSPLGGRNTEAFF	TGCGCCAGCAGCCCCCTGGGGGGCAGGAACACTGAAGCTTTCTTT
TRBV19	.	TRBJ2-3	.	CASSIDGHLTDTQYF	TGTGCCAGTAGTATAGACGGACATCTCACAGATACGCAGTATTTT
TRBV6-5	.	TRBJ1-3	.	CASSSMPSSGNTIYF	TGTGCCAGCAGTTCAATGCCGAGCTCTGGAAACACCATATATTTT
TRBV30	.	TRBJ2-7	.	CAWSWGGQLSYEQYF	TGTGCCTGGAGTTGGGGGGGCCAACTCTCCTACGAGCAGTACTTC
TRBV7-6	.	TRBJ2-3	TRBD2	CASSRSGANTDTQYF	TGTGCCAGCAGCCGTAGCGGGGCCAACACAGATACGCAGTATTTT
TRBV7-2	.	TRBJ2-1	TRBD2	CASSLAGGPLARLNEQFF	TGTGCCAGCAGCTTGGCGGGGGGACCCCTTGCGCGTTTGAATGAGCAGTTCTTC
TRBV7-6	.	TRBJ2-3	TRBD1	CASSQGTGRQYF	TGTGCCAGCAGCCAGGGGACAGGGCGACAGTATTTT
TRBV4-2	once	TRBJ2-3	TRBD2	CASSQAGTSGDTQYF	TGTGCCAGCAGCCAAGCAGGGACTAGCGGAGATACGCAGTATTTT
TRBV15	few	TRBJ1-5	.	CATRPGPLQPQHF	TGTGCCACCAGACCGGGACCCCTTCAGCCCCAGCATTTT
TRBV2	.	TRBJ2-5	.	CASSEQPILQETQYF	TGTGCCAGCAGTGAACAGCCTATACTCCAAGAGACCCAGTACTTC
TRBV7-2	.	TRBJ1-4	TRBD1	CASSFDRGRGEKLFF	TGTGCCAGCAGCTTCGACAGGGGGCGCGGTGAAAAACTGTTTTTT
TRBV29-1	.	TRBJ1-2	TRBD1	CSVGGGGGGYTF	TGCAGCGTTGGGGGAGGGGGCGGTGGCTACACCTTC
TRBV6-5	.	TRBJ1-2	.	CASSPSGSANYGYTF	TGTGCCAGCAGTCCCTCTGGGTCGGCAAACTATGGCTACACCTTC
TRBV30	once	TRBJ1-2	.	CAWSVQLSYGYTF	TGTGCCTGGAGTGTTCAGCTGTCCTATGGCTACACCTTC
TRBV19	.	TRBJ1-2	.	CASSVGTSRGYGYTF	TGTGCCAGTAGTGTCGGTACCTCCCGTGGATATGGCTACACCTTC
TRBV19	.	TRBJ2-1	.	CATKTEFFFNEQFF	TGTGCCACAAAGACAGAGTTTTTTTTCAATGAGCAGTTCTTC
TRBV4-1	.	TRBJ2-2	TRBD1	CASRQAPGGTGELFF	TGCGCCAGCAGACAAGCCCCAGGGGGCACCGGGGAGCTGTTTTTT
TRBV11-1	.	TRBJ2-7	TRBD1	CASSPTGLEQYF	TGTGCCAGCAGCCCGACAGGGCTCGAGCAGTACTTC
TRBV11-3	.	TRBJ2-7	TRBD1	CASSFRTGNEQYF	TGTGCCAGCAGCTTCAGGACAGGGAACGAGCAGTACTTC
TRBV19	.	TRBJ1-1	.	CASRFVGFPEAFF	TGTGCCAGTAGGTTTGTGGGATTCCCTGAAGCTTTCTTT
TRBV12-5	.	TRBJ2-6	.	CASGLGGANVLTF	TGTGCTAGTGGTTTGGGTGGGGCCAACGTCCTGACTTTC
TRBV6-1	few	TRBJ1-4	.	CASSLTEFNEKLFF	TGTGCCAGCAGCCTGACAGAGTTTAATGAAAAACTGTTTTTT
TRBV11-2	.	TRBJ1-1	.	CASSFARGNTEAFF	TGTGCCAGCAGCTTTGCCAGGGGGAACACTGAAGCTTTCTTT
TRBV7-2	.	TRBJ1-2	.	CASSLGRVAWGYTF	TGTGCCAGCAGCTTAGGGCGGGTGGCTTGGGGCTACACCTTC
TRBV19	.	TRBJ1-1	TRBD1	CASREAGGVNTEAFF	TGTGCCAGTAGGGAGGCAGGGGGCGTGAACACTGAAGCTTTCTTT
TRBV4-3	.	TRBJ1-3	TRBD1	CASSRLRERTGGFSGNTIYF	TGCGCCAGCAGCCGCCTAAGGGAGAGGACAGGGGGTTTCTCTGGAAACACCATATATTTT
TRBV7-2	.	TRBJ1-2	TRBD1	CASSTTDRDYGYTF	TGTGCCAGCAGTACTACCGACAGGGACTATGGCTACACCTTC
TRBV4-2	.	TRBJ2-1	.	CASSPFPGGGAGKGDEQFF	TGTGCCAGCAGCCCGTTCCCTGGAGGGGGCGCGGGAAAAGGAGATGAGCAGTTCTTC